Listed below are T cell receptor beta chains from one sample, sequenced in a study of shared clonotypes between healthy human individuals. Assay: immunoSEQ multiplex PCR; the TCRdb copy retains only in-frame clones and omits some. Altogether approximately 2,200,000 clones are present, approximately 94% being singletons, with the ten largest covering about 1.8%. Material for sequencing was naive CD8+ T cells from PBMCs. The origin of the receptors is a man between 18 and 35 years old in good health. Some clones in this sample may be carry-over from other donors' samples. CDR3s include the opening cysteine and the closing phenylalanine or tryptophan. The order of the fields is V gene, J gene, clone size, D gene, CDR3 length, CDR3 DNA, CDR3 protein. A D gene is named only where the DNA matches it firmly. Only part of the rows carry a size: once, few, many, or a class if the clone is expanded.

>TRBV10-1|TRBJ2-3|NA|TRBD2|15
TGCGCCAGCAGTGACATGGCTAGCGGGAGGGATACGCAGTATTTT
CASSDMASGRDTQYF
>TRBV4-3|TRBJ2-1|NA|NA|17
TGCGCCAGCAGCCAAGACCGGGCCGGGGGTTCCTACAATGAGCAGTTCTTC
CASSQDRAGGSYNEQFF
>TRBV28|TRBJ2-7|once|TRBD2|12
TGTGCCAGCATGGGACTAGCTTACGAGCAGTACTTC
CASMGLAYEQYF
>TRBV7-2|TRBJ2-7|NA|TRBD2|15
TGTGCCAGCACACCGACTAGCGGAGCCTCCTACGAGCAGTACTTC
CASTPTSGASYEQYF
>TRBV4-3|TRBJ2-7|NA|NA|14
TGCGCCAGCAGCCAAGGACTGGTCTCCTACGAGCAGTACTTC
CASSQGLVSYEQYF
>TRBV5-1|TRBJ2-1|NA|TRBD2|17
TGCGCCAGCAGCTTGCAGGCTAGCGGGAGACTCTACAATGAGCAGTTCTTC
CASSLQASGRLYNEQFF
>TRBV20-1|TRBJ1-1|few|NA|11
TGCGGGGGGTCAGGGAACACTGAAGCTTTCTTT
CGGSGNTEAFF
>TRBV4-3|TRBJ1-5|once|NA|13
TGCGCCAGCAGCCAAGATCTTGAACAGCCCCAGCATTTT
CASSQDLEQPQHF
>TRBV7-2|TRBJ2-2|NA|TRBD1|15
TGTGCCAGCAGCCCACGGGACAGGCCGGTCGGGGAGCTGTTTTTT
CASSPRDRPVGELFF
>TRBV4-2|TRBJ1-2|NA|NA|15
TGTGCCAGCAGCCAAGCGGGGACGAAAGAAGGGGGCTACACCTTC
CASSQAGTKEGGYTF
>TRBV6-5|TRBJ2-2|NA|TRBD1|16
TGTGCCAGCAGTTACTCGATCGCAGGGGGAGCCGGGGAGCTGTTTTTT
CASSYSIAGGAGELFF
>TRBV27|TRBJ1-1|NA|NA|15
TGTGCCAGCCGGGGGCAGAGGGCCATGGCCTCTGAAGCTTTCTTT
CASRGQRAMASEAFF
>TRBV5-1|TRBJ2-7|NA|NA|14
TGCGCCAGCAGCTTGGCCCGCGGAGCATACGAGCAGTACTTC
CASSLARGAYEQYF
>TRBV18|TRBJ2-7|NA|NA|15
TGTGCCAGCTCACCTGCCGCCGGGCGATCCTACGAGCAGTACTTC
CASSPAAGRSYEQYF
>TRBV11-3|TRBJ2-7|once|NA|18
TGTGCCAGCAGCTTAGATCCCGTGCCCCGAAATGAAGGCTACGAGCAGTACTTC
CASSLDPVPRNEGYEQYF
>TRBV7-9|TRBJ1-5|NA|NA|13
TGTGCCAGCAGCTTAGGAGGGGGTGGGCCCCAGCATTTT
CASSLGGGGPQHF
>TRBV28|TRBJ2-3|NA|NA|15
TGTGCCAGCAGTTTATTAGGTAACTCCGGGGATACGCAGTATTTT
CASSLLGNSGDTQYF
>TRBV27|TRBJ2-5|once|NA|13
TGTGCCAGCAGATCTCGGGGAGAGGAGACCCAGTACTTC
CASRSRGEETQYF
>TRBV7-2|TRBJ1-5|NA|TRBD1|15
TGTGCCAGCAGCACGACAGGGACAGCCAATCAGCCCCAGCATTTT
CASSTTGTANQPQHF
>TRBV6-5|TRBJ2-5|NA|NA|14
TGTGCCAGCAGTCCGCCAGCGTTGGCGGAGACCCAGTACTTC
CASSPPALAETQYF
>TRBV21-1|TRBJ2-6|NA|NA|21
TGTGCCAGCAGCAAGTGGGACACTCCTAAAGGTCGGGTCTCTGGGGCCAACGTCCTGACTTTC
CASSKWDTPKGRVSGANVLTF
>TRBV28|TRBJ2-7|NA|TRBD2|15
TGTGCCAGCAGTCCCTTTCTAGCGGGAGTGGCCGAGCAGTACTTC
CASSPFLAGVAEQYF
>TRBV5-1|TRBJ1-1|once|TRBD1|15
TGCGCCAGCAGCCTGCGGACAGGGGCGGGCACTGAAGCTTTCTTT
CASSLRTGAGTEAFF
>TRBV28|TRBJ1-1|NA|TRBD1|14
TGTGCCAGCATCCCGACAGGGTCGGACACTGAAGCTTTCTTT
CASIPTGSDTEAFF
>TRBV7-9|TRBJ2-3|NA|NA|13
TGTGCCAGCAGCCCCCCCGGCACAGATACGCAGTATTTT
CASSPPGTDTQYF
>TRBV18|TRBJ1-3|NA|NA|13
TGTGCCAGCTCACCCCCCATCGGAAACACCATATATTTT
CASSPPIGNTIYF
>TRBV11-2|TRBJ2-1|NA|NA|18
TGTGCCAGCAGCTTAGACGGGACCCGGTTGGGGTCCTACAATGAGCAGTTCTTC
CASSLDGTRLGSYNEQFF
>TRBV7-8|TRBJ2-1|once|TRBD2|18
TGTGCCAGCAGCTTAGGGACTAGCGGAACCTCCTTCTACAATGAGCAGTTCTTC
CASSLGTSGTSFYNEQFF
>TRBV27|TRBJ2-7|few|TRBD2|13
TGTGCCAGCAGTTTTAGCGGGACCTACGAGCAGTACTTC
CASSFSGTYEQYF
>TRBV28|TRBJ1-1|NA|NA|13
TGTGCCAGCAGTTTCGGTCTCAACACTGAAGCTTTCTTT
CASSFGLNTEAFF
>TRBV11-2|TRBJ2-7|NA|NA|13
TGTGCCAGCAGCCTCGGGACGCCCAGCGAGCAGTACTTC
CASSLGTPSEQYF